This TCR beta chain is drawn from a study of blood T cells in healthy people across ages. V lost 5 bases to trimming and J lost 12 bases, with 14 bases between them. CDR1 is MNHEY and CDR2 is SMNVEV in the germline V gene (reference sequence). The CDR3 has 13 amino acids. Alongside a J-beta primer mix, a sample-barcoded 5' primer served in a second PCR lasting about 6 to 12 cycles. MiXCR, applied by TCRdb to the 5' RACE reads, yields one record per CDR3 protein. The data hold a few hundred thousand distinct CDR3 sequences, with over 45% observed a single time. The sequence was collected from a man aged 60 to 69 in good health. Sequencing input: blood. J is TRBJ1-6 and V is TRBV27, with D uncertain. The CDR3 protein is CASSATTGVPLHF. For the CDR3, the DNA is TGTGCCAGCAGTGCTACGACCGGCGTACCCCTCCACTTT.